The rows below give T cell receptor beta chains drawn from one sample of a study of cytomegalovirus exposure and HLA in healthy donors. Assay: immunoSEQ multiplex PCR; the TCRdb copy retains only in-frame clones and omits some. The table records over 100,000 clones, about four fifths of them present only once. Sequenced sample: PBMCs. Every receptor here comes from a young man in good health and CMV-seropositive. CDR3s include the opening cysteine and the closing phenylalanine or tryptophan. Each record gives: J gene, V gene, CDR3 protein.

TRBJ1-6 | TRBV7-3 | CASSAYGGQINSPLHF
TRBJ2-2 | TRBV27 | CASSFLAGGSTGELFF
TRBJ1-5 | TRBV7-8 | CASSPRTDFGSVRQPQHF
TRBJ2-5 | TRBV7-9 | CASSLGDRGTQETQYF
TRBJ1-1 | TRBV7-9 | CASSDSTGQNTEAFF
TRBJ2-1 | TRBV25-1 | CASSDSSGSYNEQFF
TRBJ2-4 | TRBV11-3 | CASSKNPGFGVNIQYF
TRBJ2-2 | TRBV10-1 | CASSREGAGFTGELFF
TRBJ1-5 | TRBV6-5 | CASRRGSSSNQPQHF
TRBJ1-1 | TRBV27 | CASSLRAGGSGGEAFF
TRBJ2-5 | TRBV5-1 | CASSLGRQGGEETQYF
TRBJ2-7 | TRBV25-1 | CASSESYEQYF
TRBJ2-1 | TRBV7-9 | CSGRGLGYNEQFF
TRBJ1-1 | TRBV6-1 | CASGRWTEASF
TRBJ2-5 | TRBV5-1 | CASSWGTGPQETQYF
TRBJ2-5 | TRBV11-3 | CASTPGGFEETQYF
TRBJ2-7 | TRBV7-2 | CASSLGGVLAGGYEQYF
TRBJ1-1 | TRBV5-1 | CASSPDPLGGLSEAFF
TRBJ1-1 | TRBV5-1 | CASSFRQGGLTEAFF
TRBJ2-1 | TRBV5-1 | CASSRGGSGSYNEQFF
TRBJ2-1 | TRBV28 | CASSFLAGGLGSYNEQFF
TRBJ2-2 | TRBV11-1 | CASSPRQNTGELFF
TRBJ2-1 | TRBV5-1 | CASRASGSYNEQFF
TRBJ2-3 | TRBV5-6 | CASSLVGGRGDTQYF
TRBJ2-3 | TRBV5-1 | CASSLGTSDTDTQYF
TRBJ1-2 | TRBV28 | CASSQRRYGYTF
TRBJ1-2 | TRBV6-6 | CASTADRGLGYTF
TRBJ2-7 | TRBV5-4 | CASSPLDRGREQYF
TRBJ2-2 | TRBV11-3 | CASSPARGLGTGELFF
TRBJ1-1 | TRBV5-6 | CASSSRTGDRGGTEAFF
TRBJ2-5 | TRBV27 | CASSSLGLGEKETQYF
TRBJ2-1 | TRBV7-9 | CASSFSRTSGSYNEQFF
TRBJ1-4 | TRBV5-4 | CASRRWAGGTEKLFF
TRBJ1-2 | TRBV7-9 | CASSLVLNYGYTF
TRBJ1-2 | TRBV27 | CASSSWTGKNYGYTF
TRBJ2-7 | TRBV6-5 | CASSRRGEGSEQYF
TRBJ1-1 | TRBV6-5 | CASSYFRVFGTEAFF
TRBJ2-1 | TRBV27 | CASSSRRLAGNNEQFF
TRBJ2-1 | TRBV19 | CASSTSGLAVDNEQFF
TRBJ2-1 | TRBV15 | CATSPPGGGAYNEQFF
TRBJ1-5 | TRBV6-1 | CASSEGYSQPQHF
TRBJ2-5 | TRBV18 | CASSPLPSGSARGETQYF
TRBJ1-1 | TRBV13 | CASSLPAGMNTEAFF
TRBJ2-5 | TRBV11-1 | CASSFRGRETQYF
TRBJ2-4 | TRBV27 | CEDRVKNIQYF
TRBJ2-7 | TRBV28 | CASRTSGGPTYEQYF
TRBJ1-2 | TRBV6-5 | CASSYGLRRVDGYTF
TRBJ2-1 | TRBV4-2 | CASSQVGSEQFF
TRBJ1-1 | TRBV6-5 | CASSFVVEAEAFF
TRBJ2-3 | TRBV6-1 | CASRLRGTDTQYF
TRBJ2-4 | TRBV5-4 | CASSFRGENIQYF
TRBJ2-7 | TRBV5-6 | CASSLTGTSYEQYF
TRBJ2-5 | TRBV5-6 | CASSLVASGRETQYF
TRBJ2-2 | TRBV7-8 | CASSFQGGNTGELFF
TRBJ1-5 | TRBV11-3 | CASSLEGASNQPQHF
TRBJ1-2 | TRBV9 | CASSVMAGEGYTF
TRBJ2-6 | TRBV5-6 | CASSLGGGHSGANVLTF
TRBJ2-1 | TRBV6-1 | CASKKLAGGIDEQFF
TRBJ2-1 | TRBV28 | CASIPGQANEQFF
TRBJ2-3 | TRBV15 | CATSSSGRALTDTQYF